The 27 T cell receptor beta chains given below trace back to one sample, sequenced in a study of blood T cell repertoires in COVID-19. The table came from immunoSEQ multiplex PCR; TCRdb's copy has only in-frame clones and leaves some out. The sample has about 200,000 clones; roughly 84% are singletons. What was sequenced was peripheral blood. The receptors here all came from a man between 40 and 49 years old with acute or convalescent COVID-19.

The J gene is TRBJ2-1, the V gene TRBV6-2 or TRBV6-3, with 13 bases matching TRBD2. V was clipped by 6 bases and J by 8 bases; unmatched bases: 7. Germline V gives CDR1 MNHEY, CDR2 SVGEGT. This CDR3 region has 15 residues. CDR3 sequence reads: CASSPGLAGVDEQFF. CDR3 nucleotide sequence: TGTGCCAGCAGCCCTGGACTAGCGGGAGTCGATGAGCAGTTCTTC.

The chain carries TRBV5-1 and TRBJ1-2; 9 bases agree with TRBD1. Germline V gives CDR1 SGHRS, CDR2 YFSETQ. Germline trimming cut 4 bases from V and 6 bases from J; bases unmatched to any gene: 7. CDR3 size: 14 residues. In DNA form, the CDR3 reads TGCGCCAGCAGCCCAGTAACAGGGGGCGATGGCTACACCTTC. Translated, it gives CASSPVTGGDGYTF.

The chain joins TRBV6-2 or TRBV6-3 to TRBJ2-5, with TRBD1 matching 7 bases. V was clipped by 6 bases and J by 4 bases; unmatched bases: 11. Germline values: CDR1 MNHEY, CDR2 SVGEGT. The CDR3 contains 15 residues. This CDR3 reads CASSPPDRATETQYF. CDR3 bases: TGTGCCAGCAGCCCTCCTGACAGGGCAACAGAGACCCAGTACTTC.

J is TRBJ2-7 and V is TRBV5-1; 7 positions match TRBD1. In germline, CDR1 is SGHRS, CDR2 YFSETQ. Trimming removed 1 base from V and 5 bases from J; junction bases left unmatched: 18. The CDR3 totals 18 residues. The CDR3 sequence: CASSLFRGKAEGPHEQYF. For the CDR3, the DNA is TGCGCCAGCAGCTTGTTCAGGGGGAAAGCCGAGGGGCCCCACGAGCAGTACTTC.

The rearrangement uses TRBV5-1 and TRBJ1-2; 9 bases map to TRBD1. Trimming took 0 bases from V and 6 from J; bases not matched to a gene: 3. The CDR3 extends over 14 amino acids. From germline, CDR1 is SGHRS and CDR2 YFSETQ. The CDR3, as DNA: TGCGCCAGCAGCTTGGGCACAGGGGGCGATGGCTACACCTTC. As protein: CASSLGTGGDGYTF.

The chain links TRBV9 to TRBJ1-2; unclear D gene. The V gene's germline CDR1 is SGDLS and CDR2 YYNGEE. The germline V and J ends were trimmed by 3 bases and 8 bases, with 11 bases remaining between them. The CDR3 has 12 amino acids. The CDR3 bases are TGTGCCAGCAGCGGCCCTGGGAGAGGCTACACCTTC. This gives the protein CASSGPGRGYTF. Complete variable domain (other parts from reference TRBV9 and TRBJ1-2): DSGVTQTPKHLITATGQRVTLRCSPRSGDLSVYWYQQSLDQGLQFLIQYYNGEERAKGNILERFSAQQFPDLHSELNLSSLELGDSALYFCASSGPGRGYTFGSGTRLTVV.

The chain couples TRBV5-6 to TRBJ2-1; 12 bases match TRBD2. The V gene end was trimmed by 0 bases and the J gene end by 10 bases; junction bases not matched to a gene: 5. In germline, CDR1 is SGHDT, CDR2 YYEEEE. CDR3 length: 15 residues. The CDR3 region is CASSLGLAGDREQFF. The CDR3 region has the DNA TGTGCCAGCAGCTTGGGACTAGCGGGAGACAGAGAGCAGTTCTTC.

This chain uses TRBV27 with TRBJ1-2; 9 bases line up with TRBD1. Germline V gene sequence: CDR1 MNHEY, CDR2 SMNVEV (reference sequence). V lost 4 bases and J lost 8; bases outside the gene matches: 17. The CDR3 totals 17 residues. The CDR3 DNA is TGTGCCAGCAGTTCCTACTCCGGGACAGGGTATTTAGGCGGCTACACCTTC. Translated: CASSSYSGTGYLGGYTF.

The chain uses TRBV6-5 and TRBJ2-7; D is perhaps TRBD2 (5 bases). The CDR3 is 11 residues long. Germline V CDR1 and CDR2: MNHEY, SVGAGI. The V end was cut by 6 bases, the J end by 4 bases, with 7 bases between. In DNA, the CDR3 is TGTGCCAGCAGCCGGGGATACGAGCAGTACTTC. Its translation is CASSRGYEQYF.

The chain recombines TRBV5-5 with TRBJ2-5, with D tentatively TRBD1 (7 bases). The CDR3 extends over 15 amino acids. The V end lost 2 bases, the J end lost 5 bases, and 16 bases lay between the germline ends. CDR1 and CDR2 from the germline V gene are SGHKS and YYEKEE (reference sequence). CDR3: CASSFNQGGRETQYF. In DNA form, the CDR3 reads TGTGCCAGCAGCTTTAACCAGGGGGGCAGGGAGACCCAGTACTTC.

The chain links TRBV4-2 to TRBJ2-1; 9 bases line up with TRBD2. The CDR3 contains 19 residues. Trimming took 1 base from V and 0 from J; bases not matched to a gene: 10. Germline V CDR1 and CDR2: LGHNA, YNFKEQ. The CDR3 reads CASSQAGEREASSYNEQFF. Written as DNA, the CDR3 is TGTGCCAGCAGCCAAGCGGGGGAGCGGGAGGCTTCCTCCTACAATGAGCAGTTCTTC.

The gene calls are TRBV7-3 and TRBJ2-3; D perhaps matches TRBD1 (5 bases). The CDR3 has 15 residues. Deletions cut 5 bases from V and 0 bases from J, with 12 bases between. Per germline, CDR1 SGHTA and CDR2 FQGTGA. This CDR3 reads CASSIQGVSTDTQYF. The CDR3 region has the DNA TGTGCCAGCAGCATCCAAGGGGTCAGCACAGATACGCAGTATTTT.

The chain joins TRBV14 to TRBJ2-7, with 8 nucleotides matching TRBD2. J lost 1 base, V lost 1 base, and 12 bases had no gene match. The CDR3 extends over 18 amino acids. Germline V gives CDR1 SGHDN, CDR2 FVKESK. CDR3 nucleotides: TGTGCCAGCAGCCAAGTCTTCCCGACTACTAGCGGATCCTACGAGCAGTACTTC. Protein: CASSQVFPTTSGSYEQYF.

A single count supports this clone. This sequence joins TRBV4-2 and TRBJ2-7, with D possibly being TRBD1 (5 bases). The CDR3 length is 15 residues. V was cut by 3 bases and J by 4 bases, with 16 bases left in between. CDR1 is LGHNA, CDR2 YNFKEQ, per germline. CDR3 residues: CASSQLGQGGYEQYF. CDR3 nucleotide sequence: TGTGCCAGCAGCCAGCTCGGACAAGGCGGATACGAGCAGTACTTC.

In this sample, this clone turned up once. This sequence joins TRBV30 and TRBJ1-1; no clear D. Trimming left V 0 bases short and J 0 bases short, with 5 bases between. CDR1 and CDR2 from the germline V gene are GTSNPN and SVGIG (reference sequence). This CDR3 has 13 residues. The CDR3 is CAWSVYLNTEAFF. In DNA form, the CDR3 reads TGTGCCTGGAGTGTGTATTTGAACACTGAAGCTTTCTTT. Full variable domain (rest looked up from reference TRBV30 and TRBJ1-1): SQTIHQWPATLVQPVGSPLSLECTVEGTSNPNLYWYRQAAGRGLQLLFYSVGIGQISSEVPQNLSASRPQDRQFILSSKKLLLSDSGFYLCAWSVYLNTEAFFGQGTRLTVV.

CDR3: CASTPTSGSPHEQFF. As DNA, the CDR3 is TGTGCCAGTACCCCGACTAGCGGGAGCCCACATGAGCAGTTCTTC. The chain employs TRBV19 and TRBJ2-1; TRBD2 matches 12 bases. The CDR3 spans 15 residues. Germline trimming cut 7 bases from V and 8 bases from J; bases unmatched to any gene: 9. Germline CDR1 reads LNHDA; CDR2 reads SQIVND (reference sequence). Full variable domain (rest looked up from reference TRBV19 and TRBJ2-1): DGGITQSPKYLFRKEGQNVTLSCEQNLNHDAMYWYRQDPGQGLRLIYYSQIVNDFQKGDIAEGYSVSREKKESFPLTVTSAQKNPTAFYLCASTPTSGSPHEQFFGPGTRLTVL.

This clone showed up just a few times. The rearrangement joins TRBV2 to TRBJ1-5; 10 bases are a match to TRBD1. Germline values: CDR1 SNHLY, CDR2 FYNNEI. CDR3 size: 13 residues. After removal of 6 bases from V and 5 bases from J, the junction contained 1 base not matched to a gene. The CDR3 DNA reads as TGTGCCAGCAGGGGGACAGGGGATCAGCCCCAGCATTTT. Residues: CASRGTGDQPQHF.

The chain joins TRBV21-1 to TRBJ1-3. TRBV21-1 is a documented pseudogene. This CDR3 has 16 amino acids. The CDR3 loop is CASSKVRLTSGNTIYF. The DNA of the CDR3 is TGTGCCAGCAGCAAAGTGCGGCTCACCTCTGGAAACACCATATATTTT.

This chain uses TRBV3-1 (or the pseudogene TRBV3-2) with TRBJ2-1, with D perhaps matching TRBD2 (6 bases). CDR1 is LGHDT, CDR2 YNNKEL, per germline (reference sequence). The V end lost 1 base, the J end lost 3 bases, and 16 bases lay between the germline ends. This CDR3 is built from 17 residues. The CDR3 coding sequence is TGTGCCAGCAGCCAAGCACCTAGCGACCCGATCTACAATGAGCAGTTCTTC. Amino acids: CASSQAPSDPIYNEQFF.

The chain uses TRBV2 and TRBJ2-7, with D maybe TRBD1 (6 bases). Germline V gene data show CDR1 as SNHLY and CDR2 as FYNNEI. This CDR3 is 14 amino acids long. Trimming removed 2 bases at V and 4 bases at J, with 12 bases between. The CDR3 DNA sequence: TGTGCCAGCAGTGAAAGGGTCAGGGGTTACGAGCAGTACTTC. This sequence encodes CASSERVRGYEQYF.

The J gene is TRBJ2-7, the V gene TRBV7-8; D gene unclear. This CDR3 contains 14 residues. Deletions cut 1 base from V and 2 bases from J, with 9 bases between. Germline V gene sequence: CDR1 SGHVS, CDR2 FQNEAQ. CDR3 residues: CASSLDYPTYEQYF. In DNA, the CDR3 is TGTGCCAGCAGCTTAGACTACCCAACCTACGAGCAGTACTTC. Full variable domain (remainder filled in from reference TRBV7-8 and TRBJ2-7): GAGVSQSPRYKVAKRGQDVALRCDPISGHVSLFWYQQALGQGPEFLTYFQNEAQLDKSGLPSDRFFAERPEGSVSTLKIQRTQQEDSAVYLCASSLDYPTYEQYFGPGTRLTVT.

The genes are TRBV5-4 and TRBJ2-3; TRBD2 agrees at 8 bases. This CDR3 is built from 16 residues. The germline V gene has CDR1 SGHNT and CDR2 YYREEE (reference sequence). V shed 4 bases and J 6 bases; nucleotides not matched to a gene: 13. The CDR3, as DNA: TGTGCCAGCAGCCCCACCGGGAGCGGGAGAGGTGATACGCAGTATTTT. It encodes CASSPTGSGRGDTQYF.

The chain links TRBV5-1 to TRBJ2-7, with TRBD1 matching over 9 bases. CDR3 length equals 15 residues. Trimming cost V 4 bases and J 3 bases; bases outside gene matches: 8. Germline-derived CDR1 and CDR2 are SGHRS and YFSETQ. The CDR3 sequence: CASSPMGQGHYEQYF. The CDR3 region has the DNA TGCGCCAGCAGCCCCATGGGACAGGGCCACTACGAGCAGTACTTC.

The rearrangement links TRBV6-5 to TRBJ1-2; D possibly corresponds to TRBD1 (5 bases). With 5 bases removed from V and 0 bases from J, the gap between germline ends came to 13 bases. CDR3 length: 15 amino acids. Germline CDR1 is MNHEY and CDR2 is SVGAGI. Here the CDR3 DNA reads TGTGCCAGCAGTCGAGAGGGGAGGCCTAACTATGGCTACACCTTC. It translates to CASSREGRPNYGYTF.

The CDR3 DNA reads as TGTGCCAGCAGCGAATTTCGGACAGGGTCGGGGTACGAGCAGTACTTC. Translating it yields CASSEFRTGSGYEQYF. The chain couples TRBV5-5 to TRBJ2-7; 8 positions agree with TRBD1. This CDR3 contains 16 residues. J gave up 4 bases and V 4 bases, and 13 bases lay outside the gene matches. CDR1 and CDR2 (germline): SGHKS, YYEKEE (reference sequence).

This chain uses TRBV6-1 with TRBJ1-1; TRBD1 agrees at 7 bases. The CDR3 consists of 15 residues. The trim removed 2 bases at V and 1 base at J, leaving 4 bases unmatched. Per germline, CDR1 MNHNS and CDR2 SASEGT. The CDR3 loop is CASSERDRWNTEAFF. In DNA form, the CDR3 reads TGTGCCAGCAGTGAAAGGGACAGATGGAACACTGAAGCTTTCTTT.

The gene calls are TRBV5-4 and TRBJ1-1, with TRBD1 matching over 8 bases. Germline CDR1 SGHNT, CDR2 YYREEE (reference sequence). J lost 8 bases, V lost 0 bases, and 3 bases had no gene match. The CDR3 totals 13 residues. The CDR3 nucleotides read TGTGCCAGCAGCTTGGCCAGGGACAGGGAAGCTTTCTTT. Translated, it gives CASSLARDREAFF.